Sequencing of this T cell receptor (beta chain) was carried out in a study of cytomegalovirus exposure and HLA in healthy donors listed by TCRdb under 2017. At the level of the whole study: The 700 or so repertoires of the first cohort and the 120 validation repertoires were produced on the same platform, according to a later analysis. The aim of the study was to test whether cataloging public T cell receptors could identify signatures of past pathogen exposure. Besides the first cohort of hundreds of subjects, a separate validation cohort made up of over 95 different subjects was used. High-throughput TCR immunosequencing, statistical association of individual TCRs with disease status, and machine learning were combined to predict cytomegalovirus infection status.

The germline V end is reduced by 7 bases and the J end by 8 bases; junction bases left unmatched: 10. The CDR3 numbers 13 residues from cysteine through phenylalanine. The CDR3 DNA has 39 bases and is translated from base 1. Per the germline V gene (reference sequence), GTSNPN is the CDR1 and SVGIG is the CDR2. Overall results and qualifications from the work: According to the authors, the approach could potentially be generalized to other disease states and immunological phenotypes. The study gave a list of around 170 TCR beta chains associated with cytomegalovirus. In vitro tests confirmed that three of the cytomegalovirus-associated TCR beta chains recognize cytomegalovirus antigens. Most TCR sequences were seen in very few donors, while some public TCRs were found in many individuals. In a later analysis, TCRs clustered in the first cohort were found to also tend to co-occur in the roughly 120 validation repertoires, with about 93% of cluster scores above 0. Cytomegalovirus status was reported to be diagnosed by the classifier with high specificity and sensitivity in both the original and validation cohorts. A later analysis lacked HLA typing for the validation cohort, so it scored co-occurrence in that cohort across all 120 or so repertoires.

The donors belonged to the validation cohort of approximately 130 subjects, which was separate from the approximately 660-subject first cohort. Libraries came from the immunoSEQ multiplex PCR assay. The study's processing was this. To diagnose cytomegalovirus status from the catalog of TCR beta chain sequences, a statistical classification framework was built. TCRdb re-hosts the immuneACCESS table, in-frame sequences only. Its copies lack some clones; in the studies checked, an unresolved V gene accounts for under half of them, and the cause for the rest is not known. The DNA was the basis for D and trimming; V, J and clone size are from that table. The table for this sample lists some 180,000 clones; 86% of them were counted only once. The leading ten clones occupy roughly 7% of the sample. Turning to this clone: The antigen it recognizes is unknown. The record has no base qualities; no much larger clone is one base away.

This TCR was recovered from a man aged 25-45 years in good health and CMV-seropositive. The sequence links TRBV30 to TRBJ1-4, and TRBD1 aligns with 7 junction nucleotides. Sequencing used PBMCs. At the DNA level, the sequence is TGTGCCTTACAGAGGGGGCAAAGGGAAAAACTGTTTTTT. Translated, it reads CALQRGQREKLFF.